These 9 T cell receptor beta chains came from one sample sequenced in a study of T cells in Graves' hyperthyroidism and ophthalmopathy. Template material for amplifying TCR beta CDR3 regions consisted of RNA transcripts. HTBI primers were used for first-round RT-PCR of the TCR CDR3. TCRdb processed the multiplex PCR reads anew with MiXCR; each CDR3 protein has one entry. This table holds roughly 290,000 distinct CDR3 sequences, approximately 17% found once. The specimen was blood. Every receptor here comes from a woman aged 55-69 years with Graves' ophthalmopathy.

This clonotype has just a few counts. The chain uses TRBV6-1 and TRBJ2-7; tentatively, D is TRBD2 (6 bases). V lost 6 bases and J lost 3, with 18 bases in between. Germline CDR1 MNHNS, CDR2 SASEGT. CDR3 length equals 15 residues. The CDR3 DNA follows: TGTGCCAGCAGATTACCGGGACTGCGCTTCTACGAGCAGTACTTC. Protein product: CASRLPGLRFYEQYF.

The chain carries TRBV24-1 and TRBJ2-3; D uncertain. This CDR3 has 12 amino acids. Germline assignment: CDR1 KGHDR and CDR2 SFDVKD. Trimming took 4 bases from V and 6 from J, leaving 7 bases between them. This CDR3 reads CATSETSDTQYF. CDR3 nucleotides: TGTGCCACCAGTGAGACATCCGATACGCAGTATTTT.

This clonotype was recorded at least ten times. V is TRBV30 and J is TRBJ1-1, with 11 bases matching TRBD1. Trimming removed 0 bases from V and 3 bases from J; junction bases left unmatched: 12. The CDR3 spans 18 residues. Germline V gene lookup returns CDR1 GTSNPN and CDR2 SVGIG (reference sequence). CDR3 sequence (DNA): TGTGCCTGGAGTGTAATGACGGGACAGGGGGTTGGGTACACTGAAGCTTTCTTT. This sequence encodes CAWSVMTGQGVGYTEAFF.

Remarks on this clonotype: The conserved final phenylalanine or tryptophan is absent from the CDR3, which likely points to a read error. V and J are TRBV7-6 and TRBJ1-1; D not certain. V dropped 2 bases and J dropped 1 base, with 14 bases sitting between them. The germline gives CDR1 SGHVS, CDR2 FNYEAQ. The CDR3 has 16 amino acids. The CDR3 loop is CASSLFLGWGNTEAFL. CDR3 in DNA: TGTGCCAGCAGCTTATTTTTAGGGTGGGGGAACACTGAAGCTTTCCTT.

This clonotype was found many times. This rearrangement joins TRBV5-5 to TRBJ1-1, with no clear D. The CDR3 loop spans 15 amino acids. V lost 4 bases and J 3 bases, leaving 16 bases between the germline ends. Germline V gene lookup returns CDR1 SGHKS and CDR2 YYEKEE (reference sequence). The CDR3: CASSTPGFSDTEAFF. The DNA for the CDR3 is TGTGCCAGCAGCACCCCCGGATTCTCCGACACTGAAGCTTTCTTT.

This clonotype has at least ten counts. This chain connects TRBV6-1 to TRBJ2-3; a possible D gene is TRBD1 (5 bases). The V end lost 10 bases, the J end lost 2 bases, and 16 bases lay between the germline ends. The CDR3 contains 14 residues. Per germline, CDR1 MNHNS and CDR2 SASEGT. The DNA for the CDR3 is TGTGCCACCCTAACTGTTGGGGCCACAGATACGCAGTATTTT. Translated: CATLTVGATDTQYF.

This chain's CDR3 is CASSYSAGGFSIQYF. The CDR3 DNA is TGTGCCAGCAGTTACAGCGCGGGAGGGTTTTCCATTCAGTACTTC. The chain recombines TRBV6-2 or TRBV6-3 with TRBJ2-4; 9 nucleotides line up with TRBD2. Unmatched junction bases numbered 8, after V lost 2 bases and J lost 9 bases. This CDR3 contains 15 residues. Germline CDR1 MNHEY, CDR2 SVGEGT.

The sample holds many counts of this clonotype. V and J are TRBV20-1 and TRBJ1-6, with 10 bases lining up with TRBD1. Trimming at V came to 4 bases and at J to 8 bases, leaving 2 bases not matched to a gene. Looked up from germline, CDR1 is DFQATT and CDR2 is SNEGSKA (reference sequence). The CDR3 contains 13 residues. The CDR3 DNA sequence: TGCAGTGCTAAGGGACAGGGGTATTCACCCCTCCACTTT. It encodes CSAKGQGYSPLHF.

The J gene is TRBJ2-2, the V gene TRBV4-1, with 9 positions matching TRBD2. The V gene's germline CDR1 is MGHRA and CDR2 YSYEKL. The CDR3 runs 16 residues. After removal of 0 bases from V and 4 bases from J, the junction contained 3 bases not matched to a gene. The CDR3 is CASSQERAGGTGELFF. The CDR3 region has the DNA TGCGCCAGCAGCCAAGAACGAGCGGGGGGCACCGGGGAGCTGTTTTTT.